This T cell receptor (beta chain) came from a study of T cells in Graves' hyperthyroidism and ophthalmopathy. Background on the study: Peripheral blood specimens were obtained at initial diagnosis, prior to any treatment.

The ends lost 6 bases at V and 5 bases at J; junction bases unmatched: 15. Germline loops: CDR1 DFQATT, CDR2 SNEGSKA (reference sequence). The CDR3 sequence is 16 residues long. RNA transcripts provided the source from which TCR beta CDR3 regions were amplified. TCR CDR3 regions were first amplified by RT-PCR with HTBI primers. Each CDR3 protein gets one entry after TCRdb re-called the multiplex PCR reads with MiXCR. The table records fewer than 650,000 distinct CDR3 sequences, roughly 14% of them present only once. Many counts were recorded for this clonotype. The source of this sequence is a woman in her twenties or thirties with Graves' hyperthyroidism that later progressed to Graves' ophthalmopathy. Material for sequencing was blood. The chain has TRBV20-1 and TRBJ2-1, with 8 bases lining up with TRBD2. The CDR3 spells CSAMLQGLGSHNEQFF. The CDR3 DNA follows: TGCAGTGCAATGCTACAGGGACTAGGATCCCACAATGAGCAGTTCTTC.